The clone carrying this T cell receptor beta chain showed up many times. Its antigen is not identified. Not enrolled were patients with uncontrolled infection, other autoimmune disease, pregnancy or lactation. Researchers amplified the TCR beta CDR3 regions from RNA transcripts. The TCR CDR3 first-round RT-PCR relied on the HTBI primer set. One entry per CDR3 protein, called by TCRdb with MiXCR from the multiplex PCR reads. The data contain approximately 700,000 distinct CDR3 sequences, less than 45% of them singletons. The sample belongs to a study of T cells in Graves' hyperthyroidism and ophthalmopathy. The CDR3 runs to 11 residues. Germline loops: CDR1 SGHTA, CDR2 FQGNSA. With 11 bases removed from V and 3 bases from J, the gap between germline ends came to 11 bases. Study results and limitations: Ophthalmopathy got predicted by the model a median 6.5 months before its onset.

The sequencing input was peripheral blood or thyroid tissue (not recorded which). This rearrangement joins TRBV7-2 to TRBJ2-7; tentatively, D is TRBD1 or TRBD2 (6 bases each). The TCR originated in an adult man with Graves' disease, either hyperthyroidism or ophthalmopathy (not recorded which). The chain's CDR3 is CAAGGDYEQYF. CDR3 DNA: TGTGCCGCCGGGGGCGACTACGAGCAGTACTTC. Full variable domain (remainder filled in from reference TRBV7-2 and TRBJ2-7): GAGVSQSPSNKVTEKGKDVELRCDPISGHTALYWYRQSLGQGLEFLIYFQGNSAPDKSGLPSDRFSAERTGGSVSTLTIQRTQQEDSAVYLCAAGGDYEQYFGPGTRLTVT.